In its sample, the clone carrying this T cell receptor (beta chain) was seen many times. Its antigen is unidentified. The data were taken from a study of T cells in Graves' hyperthyroidism and ophthalmopathy. Overall study context: Peripheral blood sampling occurred at initial diagnosis, before any treatment.

Broader study findings: Blood also contained most expanded thyroid clonotypes above 0.001.

Template material for amplifying TCR beta CDR3 regions consisted of RNA transcripts. A first-round RT-PCR of the TCR CDR3 used the HTBI primer set. From the multiplex PCR reads, TCRdb called clonotypes with MiXCR, one entry per CDR3 protein. The table records some 620,000 distinct CDR3 sequences, around 15% of them present only once. Researchers defined stable Graves' hyperthyroidism as no ophthalmopathy progression within 18 months. PBMCs were obtained from about 10 ml fresh peripheral blood. The CDR3 loop spans 16 amino acids. Germline lookup yields CDR1 SEHNR and CDR2 FQNEAQ (reference sequence). V shed 5 bases, J shed 4 bases, and the junction held 12 bases outside the gene matches.

The chain has TRBV7-9 and TRBJ2-3; 7 bases map to TRBD1. This receptor was taken from a woman under 40 with Graves' hyperthyroidism. The sample consisted of blood. CDR3 sequence reads: CASSLLTGVNADTQYF. DNA for the CDR3: TGTGCCAGCAGCCTCTTAACAGGGGTAAACGCAGATACGCAGTATTTT.